A selection of T cell receptor beta chains follows, all from one sample in a study of CD8 T cells in ankylosing spondylitis. TCRdb itself ran the 5' RACE reads through MiXCR, one entry per CDR3 protein. The profile shows hundreds of thousands of distinct CDR3 sequences, about 10% of them singletons. Sequenced material: blood, either unsorted or a sorted T cell fraction (not recorded which). These receptor sequences come from a male donor with ankylosing spondylitis. Both conserved end residues are part of each CDR3. The D gene is left open where the match is weak. Some rows mark clone size as missing; the rest say once, few, many or name a class of expanded clone.

many	NA	TRBV29-1	TRBJ1-2	CSVVGGPNYGYTF	TGCAGCGTTGTAGGAGGTCCTAACTATGGCTACACCTTC
few	NA	TRBV20-1	TRBJ2-1	CSARPGSYNEQFF	TGCAGTGCTAGGCCCGGTTCCTACAATGAGCAGTTCTTC
many	TRBD1	TRBV4-2	TRBJ1-2	CASSQDHAGQIYGYTF	TGTGCCAGCAGCCAAGATCATGCGGGACAGATCTATGGCTACACCTTC
few	NA	TRBV20-1	TRBJ2-1	CSARPDTSSYNEQFF	TGCAGTGCTAGACCGGACACGAGCTCCTACAATGAGCAGTTCTTC
NA	NA	TRBV5-1	TRBJ2-1	CASRQGAYNEQFF	TGCGCCAGCAGGCAGGGCGCCTACAATGAGCAGTTCTTC
NA	TRBD1	TRBV20-1	TRBJ1-2	CSARWDRLANYGYTF	TGCAGTGCTAGATGGGACAGGTTAGCTAACTATGGCTACACCTTC
NA	TRBD1	TRBV20-1	TRBJ1-1	CSASSGGVNTEAFF	TGCAGTGCTAGTTCAGGGGGCGTGAACACTGAAGCTTTCTTT
many	TRBD1	TRBV12-3/TRBV12-4	TRBJ1-5	CASRLTGDQPQHF	TGTGCCAGCAGATTGACAGGGGATCAGCCCCAGCATTTT
few	TRBD2	TRBV6-2/TRBV6-3	TRBJ2-4	CASARAGGKNIQYF	TGTGCCAGCGCCCGGGCGGGAGGGAAAAACATTCAGTACTTC
NA	NA	TRBV7-2	TRBJ1-1	CASSLRRRTEAFF	TGTGCCAGCAGCTTACGGCGACGCACTGAAGCTTTCTTT
NA	NA	TRBV28	TRBJ1-1	CASKWGQNTEAFF	TGTGCCAGCAAATGGGGACAAAACACTGAAGCTTTCTTT
NA	NA	TRBV12-3/TRBV12-4	TRBJ1-2	CASSLILSNPYGYTF	TGTGCCAGCAGTTTAATTCTTTCCAACCCCTATGGCTACACCTTC
many	TRBD2	TRBV5-1	TRBJ2-7	CASRTPGLAGTEQYF	TGCGCCAGTCGAACTCCCGGACTAGCGGGAACTGAGCAGTACTTC
NA	TRBD2	TRBV20-1	TRBJ2-1	CSARYMASGRAYNEQFF	TGCAGTGCTAGATATATGGCTAGCGGGAGGGCGTACAATGAGCAGTTCTTC